The subject of this entry is one T cell receptor beta chain. The antigen is not known. Clones were sequenced by immunoSEQ multiplex PCR, and TCRdb holds only the in-frame ones, with some missing. The table has approximately 980,000 clones, more than 75% seen once. The data originate from a study of shared clonotypes between healthy human individuals. Study-wide results and limits: With a handful of donors compared, around 5% of naive CD4 clonotypes were shared. Generally, estimated richness proved larger in naive subsets than it did in memory subsets.

V lost 3 bases and J lost 10; bases outside the gene matches: 14. The V gene's germline CDR1 is MGHDK and CDR2 SYGVNS. The CDR3 loop spans 17 amino acids. The sequence derives from a man younger than 35 in good health. The sequenced sample consisted of memory CD4+ T cells sorted from blood. Subset in this sample: CD45RA-negative fraction. The chain uses TRBV25-1 and TRBJ1-6, with 8 bases identical to TRBD1. DNA for the CDR3: TGTGCCAGCAGTGACCCCGACAGGGGTGTAGGAAAATCACCCCTCCACTTT. Residues: CASSDPDRGVGKSPLHF.